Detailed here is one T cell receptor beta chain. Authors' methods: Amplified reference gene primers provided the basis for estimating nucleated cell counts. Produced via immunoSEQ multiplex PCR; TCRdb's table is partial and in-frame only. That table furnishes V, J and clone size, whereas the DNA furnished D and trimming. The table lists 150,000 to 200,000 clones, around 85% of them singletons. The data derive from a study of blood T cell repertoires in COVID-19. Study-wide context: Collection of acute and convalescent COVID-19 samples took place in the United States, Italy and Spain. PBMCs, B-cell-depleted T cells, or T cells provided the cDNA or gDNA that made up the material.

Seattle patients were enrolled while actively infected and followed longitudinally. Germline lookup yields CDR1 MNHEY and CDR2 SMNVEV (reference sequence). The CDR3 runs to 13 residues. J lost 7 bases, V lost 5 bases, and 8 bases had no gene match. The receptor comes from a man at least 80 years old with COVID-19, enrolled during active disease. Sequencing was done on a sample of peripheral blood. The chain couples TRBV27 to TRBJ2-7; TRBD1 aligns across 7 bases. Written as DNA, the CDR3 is TGTGCCAGCAGTCCTTCAGACAGGGAAGAGCAGTACTTC. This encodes CASSPSDREEQYF.